This TCR beta chain is drawn from a study of response to subunit inactivated influenza vaccine. Study-level results: Researchers suggested that each seasonal influenza vaccination recruits few new T cells.

TCRdb re-called the RT-PCR reads through MiXCR, storing one row per CDR3 protein. Seen here are roughly 460,000 distinct CDR3 sequences, about a tenth observed once, and the top ten hold 12%. This clonotype was seen many times. Its matching antigen is unknown. The sequencing used PBMCs from blood, collected roughly 6 weeks after vaccination. This TCR was sampled from a man aged 50 or older who received an inactivated influenza vaccine.

CDR3 coding DNA: TGCAGTGCCCTCGCTACTCCCCTAGCGGGGACGGCCGCGCAGTTCTTC. Translating gives CSALATPLAGTAAQFF. The rearrangement joins TRBV20-1 to TRBJ2-1, with 9 bases matching TRBD2. Germline V CDR1 and CDR2: DFQATT, SNEGSKA (reference sequence). J lost 12 bases, V lost 6 bases, and 21 bases had no gene match. The CDR3 length is 16 residues.